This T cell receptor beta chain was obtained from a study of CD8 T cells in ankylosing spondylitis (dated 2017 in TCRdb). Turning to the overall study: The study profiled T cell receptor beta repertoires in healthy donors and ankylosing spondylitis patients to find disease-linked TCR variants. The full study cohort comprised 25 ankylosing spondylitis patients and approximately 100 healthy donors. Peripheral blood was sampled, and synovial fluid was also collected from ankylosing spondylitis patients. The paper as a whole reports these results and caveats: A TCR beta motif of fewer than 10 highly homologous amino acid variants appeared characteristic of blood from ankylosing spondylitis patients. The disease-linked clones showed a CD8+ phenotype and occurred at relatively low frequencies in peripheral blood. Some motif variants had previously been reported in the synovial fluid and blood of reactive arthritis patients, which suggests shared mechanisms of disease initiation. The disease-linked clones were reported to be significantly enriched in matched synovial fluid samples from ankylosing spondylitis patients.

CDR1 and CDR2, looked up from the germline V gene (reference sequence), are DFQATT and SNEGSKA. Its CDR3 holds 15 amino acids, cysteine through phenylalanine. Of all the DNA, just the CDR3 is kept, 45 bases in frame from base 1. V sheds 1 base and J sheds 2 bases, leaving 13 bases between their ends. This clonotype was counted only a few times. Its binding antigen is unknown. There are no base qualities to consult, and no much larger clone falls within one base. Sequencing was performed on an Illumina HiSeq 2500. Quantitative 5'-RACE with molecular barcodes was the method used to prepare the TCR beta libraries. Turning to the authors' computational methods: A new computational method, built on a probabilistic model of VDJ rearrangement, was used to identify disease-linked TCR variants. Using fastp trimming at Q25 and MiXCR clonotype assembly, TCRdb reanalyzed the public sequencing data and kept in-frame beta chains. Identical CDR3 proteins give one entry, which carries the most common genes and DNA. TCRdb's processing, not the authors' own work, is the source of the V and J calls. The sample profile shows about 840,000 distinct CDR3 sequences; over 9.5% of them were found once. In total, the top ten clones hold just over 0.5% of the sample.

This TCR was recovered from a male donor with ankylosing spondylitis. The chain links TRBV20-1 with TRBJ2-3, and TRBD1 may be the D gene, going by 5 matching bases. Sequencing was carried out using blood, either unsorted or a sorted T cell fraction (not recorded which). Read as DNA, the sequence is TGCAGTGCTAGAGGAATCAGGGCTGACACAGATACGCAGTATTTT. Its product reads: CSARGIRADTDTQYF.